This is a list of T cell receptor beta chains from one sample in a study of blood T cell repertoires in COVID-19. This table comes from immunoSEQ multiplex PCR, and its TCRdb copy is limited to in-frame clones, with some not included. The table includes about 210,000 clones, less than 85% detected once. Sequenced input: PBMCs or T cells enriched from blood (not recorded which). These receptors all stem from a man aged 35 to 55 who had recovered from COVID-19. Both conserved end residues are part of each CDR3. Each record gives: clone size, J gene, V gene, D gene, CDR3 protein, CDR3 DNA. The D gene is left open where the match is weak. Only some rows state a clone size, as once, few, many or a class for expanded clones.

-	TRBJ2-2	TRBV7-6	-	CASSLEVGLNTGELFF	TGTGCCAGCAGCTTAGAGGTGGGGCTGAACACCGGGGAGCTGTTTTTT
-	TRBJ2-7	TRBV27	TRBD1	CASGLQTGGDAEQYF	TGTGCCAGCGGACTCCAGACAGGGGGGGACGCCGAGCAGTACTTC
-	TRBJ2-7	TRBV7-9	-	CASSLEPSSYEQYF	TGTGCCAGCAGCTTAGAACCTAGCTCCTACGAGCAGTACTTC
-	TRBJ1-2	TRBV18	-	CASSDVSTGKSGYTF	TGTGCCAGCTCCGACGTCAGTACAGGGAAAAGTGGCTACACCTTC
-	TRBJ2-5	TRBV28	-	CASSAPLAGPTETQYF	TGTGCCAGCAGCGCACCCCTAGCAGGTCCCACAGAGACCCAGTACTTC
-	TRBJ2-4	TRBV7-8	TRBD1	CASSPGRMLQGQRAKNIQYF	TGTGCCAGCAGCCCAGGAAGGATGTTACAGGGACAGAGAGCCAAAAACATTCAGTACTTC
-	TRBJ2-1	TRBV3-1/TRBV3-2	TRBD2	CASSQTKAGETWRISYNEQFF	TGTGCCAGCAGCCAAACGAAAGCGGGAGAGACCTGGAGAATCTCCTACAATGAGCAGTTCTTC
-	TRBJ2-5	TRBV7-3	TRBD1	CASSSGQVGETQYF	TGTGCCAGCAGTTCGGGACAGGTCGGCGAGACCCAGTACTTC
-	TRBJ2-5	TRBV5-1	-	CASSLDGDQETQYF	TGCGCCAGCAGCTTGGATGGAGACCAAGAGACCCAGTACTTC
few	TRBJ2-1	TRBV4-2	TRBD2	CASSQEPTSSGSVVEQFF	TGTGCCAGCAGCCAAGAACCCACCAGCAGCGGGAGCGTTGTTGAGCAGTTCTTC
once	TRBJ1-1	TRBV7-9	-	CASSPYGSRMNTEAFF	TGTGCCAGCAGCCCCTACGGGAGTAGAATGAACACTGAAGCTTTCTTT
-	TRBJ2-1	TRBV13	TRBD2	CASSGGLAGYNEQFF	TGTGCCAGCAGCGGGGGACTAGCGGGGTACAATGAGCAGTTCTTC
once	TRBJ2-7	TRBV7-2	TRBD1	CASSPWGTGQYEQYF	TGTGCCAGCAGCCCCTGGGGGACAGGGCAATACGAGCAGTACTTC
-	TRBJ1-1	TRBV18	TRBD1	CASSQDRATEAFF	TGTGCCAGCTCACAGGACAGGGCGACTGAAGCTTTCTTT
-	TRBJ1-2	TRBV5-4	TRBD1	CASSLPGGSVYGYTF	TGTGCCAGCAGCTTGCCAGGGGGTTCGGTGTACGGCTACACCTTC
-	TRBJ1-5	TRBV19	-	CASSIQGIVGNQPQHF	TGTGCCAGTAGTATCCAGGGAATAGTGGGCAATCAGCCCCAGCATTTT
-	TRBJ1-1	TRBV19	-	CASSMTTEAKREAFF	TGTGCCAGTAGTATGACGACCGAGGCTAAAAGAGAAGCTTTCTTT
few	TRBJ2-3	TRBV7-9	TRBD2	CATHSGTSGTDTQYF	TGTGCAACACATTCCGGGACTAGCGGCACAGATACGCAGTATTTT
once	TRBJ2-1	TRBV4-1	-	CASSQDAGSKEQFF	TGCGCCAGCAGCCAAGATGCAGGTTCTAAGGAGCAGTTCTTC
-	TRBJ2-7	TRBV27	TRBD1	CASSAGDRNYEQYF	TGTGCCAGCAGTGCCGGGGACAGGAACTACGAGCAGTACTTC
-	TRBJ2-2	TRBV30	TRBD2	CAWTGLAGGTGELFF	TGTGCCTGGACTGGACTAGCGGGAGGAACCGGGGAGCTGTTTTTT
-	TRBJ2-2	TRBV7-2	-	CASSLDRNTGELFF	TGTGCCAGCAGCTTGGACAGAAACACCGGGGAGCTGTTTTTT
-	TRBJ1-6	TRBV28	-	CASSFGLGQNNSPLHF	TGTGCCAGCAGTTTCGGCTTGGGGCAGAATAATTCACCCCTCCACTTT
once	TRBJ2-2	TRBV6-5	-	CASTGQINTGELFF	TGTGCCAGCACGGGACAAATTAACACCGGGGAGCTGTTTTTT
-	TRBJ2-7	TRBV2	TRBD2	CASRPVGGGPIVEQYF	TGTGCCAGCAGACCTGTTGGGGGAGGGCCGATTGTCGAGCAGTACTTC
-	TRBJ2-7	TRBV27	-	CASSRFGSSSYEQYF	TGTGCCAGCAGTCGATTCGGGAGCAGCTCCTACGAGCAGTACTTC
-	TRBJ2-7	TRBV29-1	TRBD2	CSVKTSGSSYEQYF	TGCAGCGTTAAGACTAGCGGAAGCTCCTACGAGCAGTACTTC
few	TRBJ2-3	TRBV4-2	-	CASRTDSTDTQYF	TGTGCCAGCCGGACAGATAGCACAGATACGCAGTATTTT
once	TRBJ1-1	TRBV5-1	TRBD1	CASSPDRVTEAFF	TGCGCCAGCAGCCCGGACAGGGTTACTGAAGCTTTCTTT
-	TRBJ1-5	TRBV30	-	CAWSGTSLNQPQHF	TGTGCCTGGAGTGGGACAAGCCTTAATCAGCCCCAGCATTTT
-	TRBJ2-7	TRBV6-5	TRBD2	CASSYSGGSGYEQYF	TGTGCCAGCAGTTACTCCGGGGGGAGCGGCTACGAGCAGTACTTC
-	TRBJ2-7	TRBV7-9	-	CASSLVVNEQYF	TGTGCCAGCAGCTTAGTAGTTAACGAGCAGTACTTC
few	TRBJ2-5	TRBV9	TRBD2	CASSVAGGEQETQYF	TGTGCCAGCAGCGTAGCGGGAGGGGAGCAAGAGACCCAGTACTTC
-	TRBJ2-7	TRBV6-4	-	CASSDGSSRSYEQYF	TGTGCCAGCAGTGACGGCAGTAGCAGATCCTACGAGCAGTACTTC
-	TRBJ2-4	TRBV15	-	CATSGKAVNIQYF	TGTGCCACCAGCGGAAAGGCGGTGAACATTCAGTACTTC
-	TRBJ2-7	TRBV25-1	-	CASSEGRGYEQYF	TGTGCCAGCAGTGAAGGCAGGGGCTACGAGCAGTACTTC
many	TRBJ2-1	TRBV11-3	TRBD2	CASSLGSRLAGDDEQFF	TGTGCCAGCAGCTTAGGTTCAAGGCTAGCGGGAGATGATGAGCAGTTCTTC
few	TRBJ2-1	TRBV6-1	TRBD2	CASSAGTSVRFDSYNEQFF	TGTGCCAGCAGTGCCGGGACTAGCGTAAGATTTGACTCCTACAATGAGCAGTTCTTC
-	TRBJ2-7	TRBV3-1/TRBV3-2	TRBD2	CASSQGLLAYEQYF	TGTGCCAGCAGCCAAGGGCTACTAGCGTACGAGCAGTACTTC
-	TRBJ2-2	TRBV29-1	-	CSVVGGTGELFF	TGCAGCGTTGTGGGGGGCACCGGGGAGCTGTTTTTT
-	TRBJ1-3	TRBV11-2	-	CASSSFSGNTIYF	TGTGCCAGCTCTTCGTTCTCTGGAAACACCATATATTTT
few	TRBJ2-7	TRBV27	TRBD1	CASSRQGPTSYEQYF	TGTGCCAGCAGCCGACAGGGTCCCACTTCCTACGAGCAGTACTTC
-	TRBJ2-2	TRBV9	TRBD2	CASSPQSGTSGSELFF	TGTGCCAGCAGCCCACAATCCGGGACTAGCGGTTCGGAGCTGTTTTTT
-	TRBJ2-7	TRBV5-1	TRBD1	CASSLAHRGSYEQYF	TGCGCCAGCAGCTTGGCCCACAGGGGATCCTACGAGCAGTACTTC
-	TRBJ2-1	TRBV3-1/TRBV3-2	TRBD2	CASSQGTTSGVYNEQFF	TGTGCCAGCAGCCAGGGGACCACTAGCGGGGTGTACAATGAGCAGTTCTTC